A selection of T cell receptor beta chains follows, all from one sample in a study of CD8+ T cells in alopecia areata. Data came from immunoSEQ multiplex PCR; TCRdb stores just in-frame clones and leaves some out. The data hold 70,000 or so clones, with 55% to 75% observed a single time. The specimen comprised CD8+ T cells sorted from blood, sampled at week 0. The receptors stem from a human donor with alopecia areata. CDR3s include the opening cysteine and the closing phenylalanine or tryptophan. Fields, in order: V gene, J gene, D gene, clone size, CDR3 protein, CDR3 DNA. A D gene is named only where the DNA matches it firmly. Size is stated for part of the rows, as once, few or many counts, or as a class when the clone is expanded.

TRBV27	TRBJ1-5	-	-	CASRRRDSNQPQHF	TGTGCCAGCAGGCGCCGGGATAGCAATCAGCCCCAGCATTTT
TRBV5-1	TRBJ2-7	TRBD1	few	CASSLWAGQDPYEQYF	TGCGCCAGCAGCTTGTGGGCGGGACAGGACCCCTACGAGCAGTACTTC
TRBV4-1	TRBJ2-7	-	few	CASSLTREAYEQYF	TGCGCCAGCAGCCTTACAAGGGAAGCCTACGAGCAGTACTTC
TRBV6-4	TRBJ2-1	-	medium-sized	CASSIAPNNEQFF	TGTGCCAGCAGTATAGCGCCTAACAATGAGCAGTTCTTC
TRBV27	TRBJ2-7	TRBD2	-	CASSFGRGEYEQYF	TGTGCCAGCAGTTTTGGGAGGGGAGAATACGAGCAGTACTTC
TRBV11-2	TRBJ2-6	-	many	CASSGANVLTF	TGTGCCAGCTCCGGGGCCAACGTCCTGACTTTC
TRBV5-1	TRBJ2-1	-	-	CASSLGFQRANEQFF	TGCGCCAGCAGCTTGGGATTTCAGAGGGCCAATGAGCAGTTCTTC
TRBV7-2	TRBJ1-2	TRBD1	-	CASSGTGEAYGYTF	TGTGCCAGCAGCGGGACAGGGGAAGCCTATGGCTACACCTTC
TRBV27	TRBJ2-7	TRBD1	few	CASSEGTGGNEQYF	TGTGCCAGCAGCGAAGGGACAGGGGGAAACGAGCAGTACTTC
TRBV4-1	TRBJ2-7	-	few	CASSQEYGSYEQYF	TGCGCCAGCAGCCAAGAATACGGATCCTACGAGCAGTACTTC
TRBV2	TRBJ2-7	TRBD2	-	CASSPLAGGTYEQYF	TGTGCCAGCAGTCCTTTAGCGGGAGGTACCTACGAGCAGTACTTC